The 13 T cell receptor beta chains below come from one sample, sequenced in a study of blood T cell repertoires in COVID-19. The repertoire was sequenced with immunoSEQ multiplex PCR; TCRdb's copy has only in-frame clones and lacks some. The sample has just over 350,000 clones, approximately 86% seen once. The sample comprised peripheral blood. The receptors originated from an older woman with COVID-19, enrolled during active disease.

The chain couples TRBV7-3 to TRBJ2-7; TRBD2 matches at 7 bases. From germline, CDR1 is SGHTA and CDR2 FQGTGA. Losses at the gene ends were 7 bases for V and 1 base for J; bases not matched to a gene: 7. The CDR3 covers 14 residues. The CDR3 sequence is CASKPEAGSYEQYF. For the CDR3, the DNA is TGTGCCAGCAAGCCTGAAGCGGGGTCCTACGAGCAGTACTTC.

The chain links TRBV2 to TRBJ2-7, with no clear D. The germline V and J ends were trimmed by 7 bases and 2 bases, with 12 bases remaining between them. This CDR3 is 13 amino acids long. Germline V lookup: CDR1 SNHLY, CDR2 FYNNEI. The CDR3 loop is CASTQLYTYEQYF. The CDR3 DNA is TGTGCCAGCACCCAACTTTATACCTACGAGCAGTACTTC.

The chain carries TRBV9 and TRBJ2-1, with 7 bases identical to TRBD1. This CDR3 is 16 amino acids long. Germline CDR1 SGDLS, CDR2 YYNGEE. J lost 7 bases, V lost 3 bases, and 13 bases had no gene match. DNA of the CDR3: TGTGCCAGCAGCGGACCTCCACAGGGGTTAAGGAATGAGCAGTTCTTC. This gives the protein CASSGPPQGLRNEQFF.

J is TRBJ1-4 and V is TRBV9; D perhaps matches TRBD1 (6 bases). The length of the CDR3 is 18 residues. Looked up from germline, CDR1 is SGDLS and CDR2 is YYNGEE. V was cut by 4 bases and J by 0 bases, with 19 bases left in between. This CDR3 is CASSTSFGQPATNEKLFF. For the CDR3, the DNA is TGTGCCAGCAGCACCAGTTTTGGACAGCCAGCAACTAATGAAAAACTGTTTTTT.

The CDR3 loop is CASSPPVAAGGEAFF. CDR3 DNA: TGTGCCAGCTCACCCCCGGTGGCGGCGGGCGGTGAAGCTTTCTTT. The V call is TRBV18, the J call TRBJ1-1, with no clear D. The CDR3 is 15 residues long. Germline values: CDR1 KGHSH, CDR2 LQKENI. V lost 3 bases, J lost 7 bases, and 18 bases lay in between. The full variable domain, its missing parts supplied by reference TRBV18 and TRBJ1-1, is NAGVMQNPRHLVRRRGQEARLRCSPMKGHSHVYWYRQLPEEGLKFMVYLQKENIIDESGMPKERFSAEFPKEGPSILRIQQVVRGDSAAYFCASSPPVAAGGEAFFGQGTRLTVV.

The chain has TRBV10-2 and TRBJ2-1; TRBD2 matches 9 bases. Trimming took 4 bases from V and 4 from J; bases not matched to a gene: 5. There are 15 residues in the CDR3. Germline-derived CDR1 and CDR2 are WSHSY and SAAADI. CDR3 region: CASSAAGGNYNEQFF. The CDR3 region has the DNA TGCGCCAGCAGTGCAGCGGGGGGTAATTACAATGAGCAGTTCTTC.

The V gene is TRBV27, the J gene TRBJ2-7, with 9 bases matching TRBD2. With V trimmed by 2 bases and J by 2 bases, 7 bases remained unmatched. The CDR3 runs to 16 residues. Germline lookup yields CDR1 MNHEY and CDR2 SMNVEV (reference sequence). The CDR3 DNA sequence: TGTGCCAGCAGTTTACGTCTAGCGGGGAGAACCTACGAGCAGTACTTC. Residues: CASSLRLAGRTYEQYF.

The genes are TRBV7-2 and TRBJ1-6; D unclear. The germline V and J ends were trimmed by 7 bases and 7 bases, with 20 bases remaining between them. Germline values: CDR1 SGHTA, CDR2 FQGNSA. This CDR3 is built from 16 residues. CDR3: CASTQRAGLENSPLHF. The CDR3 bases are TGTGCCAGCACCCAAAGAGCGGGGTTAGAGAATTCACCCCTCCACTTT.

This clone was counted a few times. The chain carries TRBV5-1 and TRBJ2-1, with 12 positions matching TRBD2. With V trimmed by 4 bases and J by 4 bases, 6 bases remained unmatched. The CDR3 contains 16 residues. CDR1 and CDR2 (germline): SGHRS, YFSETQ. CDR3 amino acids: CASSPGLAGSYNEQFF. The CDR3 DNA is TGCGCCAGCAGCCCGGGACTAGCGGGTAGTTACAATGAGCAGTTCTTC.

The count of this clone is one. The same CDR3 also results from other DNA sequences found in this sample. In DNA, the CDR3 is TGTGCCAGCAGCTTGGACAGGGCGGGGGAAAAACTGTTTTTT. As protein: CASSLDRAGEKLFF. The V and J genes are TRBV27 and TRBJ1-4, with 8 bases aligning to TRBD1. The CDR3 is 14 residues long. Trimming took 6 bases from V and 8 from J; bases not matched to a gene: 8. CDR1 MNHEY and CDR2 SMNVEV come from the germline V gene (reference sequence).

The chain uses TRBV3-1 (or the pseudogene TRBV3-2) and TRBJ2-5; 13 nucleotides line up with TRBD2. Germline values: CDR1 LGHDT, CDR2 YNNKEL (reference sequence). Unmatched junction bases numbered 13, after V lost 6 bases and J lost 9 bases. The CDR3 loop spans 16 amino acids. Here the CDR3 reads CASSSQSGLAGQAQYF. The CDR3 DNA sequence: TGTGCCAGCAGTTCACAGTCGGGACTAGCGGGGCAGGCCCAGTACTTC.

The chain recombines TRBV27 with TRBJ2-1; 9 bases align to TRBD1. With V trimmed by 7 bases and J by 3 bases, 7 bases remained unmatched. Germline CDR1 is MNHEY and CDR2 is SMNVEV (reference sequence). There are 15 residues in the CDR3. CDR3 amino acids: CASTPGTGFYNEQFF. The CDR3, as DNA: TGTGCCAGCACCCCCGGGACAGGGTTCTACAATGAGCAGTTCTTC.

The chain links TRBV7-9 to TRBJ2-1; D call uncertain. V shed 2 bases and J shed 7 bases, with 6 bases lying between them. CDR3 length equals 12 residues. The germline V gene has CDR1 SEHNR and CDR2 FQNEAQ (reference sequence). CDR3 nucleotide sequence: TGTGCCAGCAGCTTATCTAGGAATGAGCAGTTCTTC. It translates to CASSLSRNEQFF. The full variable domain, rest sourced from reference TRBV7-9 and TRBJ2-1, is DTGVSQNPRHKITKRGQNVTFRCDPISEHNRLYWYRQTLGQGPEFLTYFQNEAQLEKSRLLSDRFSAERPKGSFSTLEIQRTEQGDSAMYLCASSLSRNEQFFGPGTRLTVL.